These T cell receptor beta chains were read from a single sample in a study of T cell responses to AZD1222 COVID-19 vaccine. Repertoires were generated with immunoSEQ multiplex PCR, while TCRdb's copy carries only in-frame clones and drops some. The data show 60,000 to 80,000 clones, over 60% seen once. The sequencing used peripheral blood, collected 28 days after the second AZD1222 dose. These receptors all come from an adult who received the AZD1222 COVID-19 vaccine. The CDR3 runs from the conserved cysteine through the conserved F or W. Fields, in order: CDR3 DNA, CDR3 protein, CDR3 length, D gene, J gene, V gene, clone size. A D gene is named only where the DNA matches it firmly. The size entry is marked missing in some rows and otherwise reads once, few, many or a size class.

CDR3nt: TGTGCCTGGAGTGTACACCGTGAAGCTTTCTTT; CDR3aa: CAWSVHREAFF; len: 11; d_gene: NA; j_gene: TRBJ1-1; v_gene: TRBV30; abundance: NA
CDR3nt: TGTGCCAGCAGCCCCGCGGTTGTAGGCTACGAAGGGCAGTACTTC; CDR3aa: CASSPAVVGYEGQYF; len: 15; d_gene: NA; j_gene: TRBJ2-7; v_gene: TRBV13; abundance: NA
CDR3nt: TGTGCCAGCTCCTACTCGTCCGACGGGGAGACCCAGTACTTC; CDR3aa: CASSYSSDGETQYF; len: 14; d_gene: NA; j_gene: TRBJ2-5; v_gene: TRBV18; abundance: NA
CDR3nt: TGTGCCAGCAGCTTAGCGACAGGGGCATACACCATATATTTT; CDR3aa: CASSLATGAYTIYF; len: 14; d_gene: TRBD1; j_gene: TRBJ1-3; v_gene: TRBV7-9; abundance: few
CDR3nt: TGTGCCAGCACCCGAGCGGGTACAGATACGCAGTATTTT; CDR3aa: CASTRAGTDTQYF; len: 13; d_gene: NA; j_gene: TRBJ2-3; v_gene: TRBV12-3/TRBV12-4; abundance: NA
CDR3nt: TGTGCCAGCAGCTTGAGGACAGGGGGACATTCACCCCTCCACTTT; CDR3aa: CASSLRTGGHSPLHF; len: 15; d_gene: TRBD1; j_gene: TRBJ1-6; v_gene: TRBV7-2; abundance: NA
CDR3nt: TGCGCCAGTACGTCTTGGGGGGGCAGGAACTATGGCTACACCTTC; CDR3aa: CASTSWGGRNYGYTF; len: 15; d_gene: NA; j_gene: TRBJ1-2; v_gene: TRBV10-2; abundance: once
CDR3nt: TGTGCCAGCAGCAAATCTAAGACTAGCGGGCAGAATGAGCAGTTCTTC; CDR3aa: CASSKSKTSGQNEQFF; len: 16; d_gene: NA; j_gene: TRBJ2-1; v_gene: TRBV21-1; abundance: NA
CDR3nt: TGTGCCAGCAGTTTCGGGCCCCCTAGGGATTCACCCCTCCACTTT; CDR3aa: CASSFGPPRDSPLHF; len: 15; d_gene: NA; j_gene: TRBJ1-6; v_gene: TRBV6-5; abundance: few
CDR3nt: TGTGCCAGCAGTTACTCCGGTGGAGGGGGCACTGAAGCTTTCTTT; CDR3aa: CASSYSGGGGTEAFF; len: 15; d_gene: NA; j_gene: TRBJ1-1; v_gene: TRBV6-5; abundance: NA
CDR3nt: TGTGCCAGCTCATTATACTATGGCTACACCTTC; CDR3aa: CASSLYYGYTF; len: 11; d_gene: NA; j_gene: TRBJ1-2; v_gene: TRBV18; abundance: few
CDR3nt: TGTGCCAGCAGCTTACAGGGGGTCCTAGAGACCCAGTACTTC; CDR3aa: CASSLQGVLETQYF; len: 14; d_gene: TRBD1; j_gene: TRBJ2-5; v_gene: TRBV5-4; abundance: few
CDR3nt: TGTGCCAGCAGCCTAGACATGGCCCCCTCCCCAGATACGCAGTATTTT; CDR3aa: CASSLDMAPSPDTQYF; len: 16; d_gene: NA; j_gene: TRBJ2-3; v_gene: TRBV7-6; abundance: NA
CDR3nt: TGTGCCAGTAGTATCGGACAGGGGTATATGAACACTGAAGCTTTCTTT; CDR3aa: CASSIGQGYMNTEAFF; len: 16; d_gene: TRBD1; j_gene: TRBJ1-1; v_gene: TRBV19; abundance: NA
CDR3nt: TGCGCCAGCAGCGTGGACAGCCCGGAGTGGGCTGAAGCTTTCTTT; CDR3aa: CASSVDSPEWAEAFF; len: 15; d_gene: NA; j_gene: TRBJ1-1; v_gene: TRBV5-1; abundance: once
CDR3nt: TGTGCCAGCAGCCAAACAGGGGGCTATCAGCCCCAGCATTTT; CDR3aa: CASSQTGGYQPQHF; len: 14; d_gene: TRBD1; j_gene: TRBJ1-5; v_gene: TRBV4-2; abundance: few
CDR3nt: TGTGCCAGCAGCTTGAGGGGACCGTCCGTAACGGGAGCTTTCTTT; CDR3aa: CASSLRGPSVTGAFF; len: 15; d_gene: NA; j_gene: TRBJ1-1; v_gene: TRBV7-2; abundance: NA
CDR3nt: TGTGCCAGTAGTGGGGGACAGGGAGTTTCCTACGAGCAGTACTTC; CDR3aa: CASSGGQGVSYEQYF; len: 15; d_gene: TRBD1; j_gene: TRBJ2-7; v_gene: TRBV19; abundance: once
CDR3nt: TGTGCCAGCAGCTTAGGAGCTAGCGGGAGGAAAAACATTCAGTACTTC; CDR3aa: CASSLGASGRKNIQYF; len: 16; d_gene: TRBD2; j_gene: TRBJ2-4; v_gene: TRBV7-2; abundance: once
CDR3nt: TGTGCCACCAGCCTGCCTGGTTTGCCAGTTGATGAGCAGTTCTTC; CDR3aa: CATSLPGLPVDEQFF; len: 15; d_gene: NA; j_gene: TRBJ2-1; v_gene: TRBV15; abundance: NA
CDR3nt: TGCAGCGTTGAAGGCGGAGGCATTAACTATGGCTACACCTTC; CDR3aa: CSVEGGGINYGYTF; len: 14; d_gene: NA; j_gene: TRBJ1-2; v_gene: TRBV29-1; abundance: NA
CDR3nt: TGTGCCAGCAGCTTGGATGGGTTGGGCACAGATACGCAGTATTTT; CDR3aa: CASSLDGLGTDTQYF; len: 15; d_gene: NA; j_gene: TRBJ2-3; v_gene: TRBV7-6; abundance: NA
CDR3nt: TGTGCCAGCAGTTTAGACCTGAACACTGAAGCTTTCTTT; CDR3aa: CASSLDLNTEAFF; len: 13; d_gene: NA; j_gene: TRBJ1-1; v_gene: TRBV12-3/TRBV12-4; abundance: NA
CDR3nt: TGTGCCTGGAGTGGTACAGGGGGCCTTGGCAATCAGCCCCAGCATTTT; CDR3aa: CAWSGTGGLGNQPQHF; len: 16; d_gene: TRBD1; j_gene: TRBJ1-5; v_gene: TRBV30; abundance: few
CDR3nt: TGTGCCAGCGCCCAGACAGGGGGGGATCAGCCCCAGCATTTT; CDR3aa: CASAQTGGDQPQHF; len: 14; d_gene: TRBD1; j_gene: TRBJ1-5; v_gene: TRBV6-5; abundance: NA
CDR3nt: TGTGCCAGCAGCTTGACTAGCTCCTACGAGCAGTACTTC; CDR3aa: CASSLTSSYEQYF; len: 13; d_gene: NA; j_gene: TRBJ2-7; v_gene: TRBV5-5; abundance: once
CDR3nt: TGCGCCAGCAGCGTGTCCCGGGAGACTGAAGCTTTCTTT; CDR3aa: CASSVSRETEAFF; len: 13; d_gene: NA; j_gene: TRBJ1-1; v_gene: TRBV5-1; abundance: NA
CDR3nt: TGTGCCAGCAGTTTATATGGGGGAGCCATCTACGAGCAGTACTTC; CDR3aa: CASSLYGGAIYEQYF; len: 15; d_gene: NA; j_gene: TRBJ2-7; v_gene: TRBV27; abundance: NA
CDR3nt: TGTGCCACCAGTCACGGGGCCCATAACAATGAGCAGTTCTTC; CDR3aa: CATSHGAHNNEQFF; len: 14; d_gene: NA; j_gene: TRBJ2-1; v_gene: TRBV24-1; abundance: NA
CDR3nt: TGCGCCAGCAGTCGGTCAGCGGGGGGCCTCCAAGAGACCCAGTACTTC; CDR3aa: CASSRSAGGLQETQYF; len: 16; d_gene: TRBD2; j_gene: TRBJ2-5; v_gene: TRBV5-1; abundance: NA
CDR3nt: TGTGCCAGCAGGGTGGAGTCCTATAATTCACCCCTCCACTTT; CDR3aa: CASRVESYNSPLHF; len: 14; d_gene: NA; j_gene: TRBJ1-6; v_gene: TRBV2; abundance: NA
CDR3nt: TGCGCCAGCAGCCCCCGGGACAGGGTCTACGAGCAGTACTTC; CDR3aa: CASSPRDRVYEQYF; len: 14; d_gene: TRBD1; j_gene: TRBJ2-7; v_gene: TRBV5-1; abundance: NA
CDR3nt: TGTGCCTGGGGCAAGAGCGGGTCCCGGGGGGATGAGCAGTTCTTC; CDR3aa: CAWGKSGSRGDEQFF; len: 15; d_gene: TRBD2; j_gene: TRBJ2-1; v_gene: TRBV30; abundance: NA
CDR3nt: TGTGCCAGCAGTCCCCGGGGGACAGGGGATGAGCAGTTCTTC; CDR3aa: CASSPRGTGDEQFF; len: 14; d_gene: TRBD1; j_gene: TRBJ2-1; v_gene: TRBV28; abundance: NA
CDR3nt: TGCGCCAGCAGCCAAGATCCAGGGAGGTCTAATGAAAAACTGTTTTTT; CDR3aa: CASSQDPGRSNEKLFF; len: 16; d_gene: NA; j_gene: TRBJ1-4; v_gene: TRBV4-1; abundance: once
CDR3nt: TGTGCCAGCAGCCGCGCGGGGAGTGGGGTGCGGGGCTACACCTTC; CDR3aa: CASSRAGSGVRGYTF; len: 15; d_gene: NA; j_gene: TRBJ1-2; v_gene: TRBV5-8; abundance: NA
CDR3nt: TGTGCCATCAGTGAGACAGAGACCCAGTACTTC; CDR3aa: CAISETETQYF; len: 11; d_gene: NA; j_gene: TRBJ2-5; v_gene: TRBV10-3; abundance: NA
CDR3nt: TGTGCCTGGAGGACAATCGGGGGTCAGGGTAGCACCGGGGAGCTGTTTTTT; CDR3aa: CAWRTIGGQGSTGELFF; len: 17; d_gene: NA; j_gene: TRBJ2-2; v_gene: TRBV30; abundance: NA
CDR3nt: TGTGCCAGCAGCGTAGGGGCTAGTCCCTCCTACGAGCAGTACTTC; CDR3aa: CASSVGASPSYEQYF; len: 15; d_gene: NA; j_gene: TRBJ2-7; v_gene: TRBV9; abundance: few
CDR3nt: TGTGCCTGGAGTGTGGGCAGGGTGATAACAATACGGAACACTGAAGCTTTCTTT; CDR3aa: CAWSVGRVITIRNTEAFF; len: 18; d_gene: NA; j_gene: TRBJ1-1; v_gene: TRBV30; abundance: NA
CDR3nt: TGTGCCAGCAGCTTGGCGGGAGGGATTACAGGGGATACGCAGTATTTT; CDR3aa: CASSLAGGITGDTQYF; len: 16; d_gene: TRBD2; j_gene: TRBJ2-3; v_gene: TRBV5-4; abundance: NA
CDR3nt: TGTGCCAGCAGCTTAGGTGGGGACAGGGCGTATGAGCAGTTCTTC; CDR3aa: CASSLGGDRAYEQFF; len: 15; d_gene: TRBD1; j_gene: TRBJ2-1; v_gene: TRBV7-3; abundance: NA
CDR3nt: TGTGCCAGCAGTGAAGGGCTTGGAAAACTGTTTTTT; CDR3aa: CASSEGLGKLFF; len: 12; d_gene: NA; j_gene: TRBJ1-4; v_gene: TRBV2; abundance: once
CDR3nt: TGTGCCAGCAGCCAAGATATAGGCAATCAGCCCCAGCATTTT; CDR3aa: CASSQDIGNQPQHF; len: 14; d_gene: NA; j_gene: TRBJ1-5; v_gene: TRBV3-1/TRBV3-2; abundance: NA
CDR3nt: TGTGCCACCAGTGACCAAGGGGCAGGGGCTAATGAAAAACTGTTTTTT; CDR3aa: CATSDQGAGANEKLFF; len: 16; d_gene: NA; j_gene: TRBJ1-4; v_gene: TRBV24-1; abundance: NA
CDR3nt: TGTGCCAGCAGTGGGGACAGGGGGCTTCAGCCCCAGCATTTT; CDR3aa: CASSGDRGLQPQHF; len: 14; d_gene: TRBD1; j_gene: TRBJ1-5; v_gene: TRBV28; abundance: NA
CDR3nt: TGTGCCAGCAGTTTACCCGGACTAGCGGGAGGGGGTGGGTATGAGCAGTTCTTC; CDR3aa: CASSLPGLAGGGGYEQFF; len: 18; d_gene: TRBD2; j_gene: TRBJ2-1; v_gene: TRBV28; abundance: once
CDR3nt: TGTGCCAGCAGTTCGATGGGGGGGGGTAATGAAAAACTGTTTTTT; CDR3aa: CASSSMGGGNEKLFF; len: 15; d_gene: NA; j_gene: TRBJ1-4; v_gene: TRBV28; abundance: once
CDR3nt: TGTGCCAGTAGCCTGACGATGACAGGGAACTATGGCTACACCTTC; CDR3aa: CASSLTMTGNYGYTF; len: 15; d_gene: TRBD1; j_gene: TRBJ1-2; v_gene: TRBV19; abundance: NA
CDR3nt: TGCAGTGCAGTAGCTAACTATGGCTACACCTTC; CDR3aa: CSAVANYGYTF; len: 11; d_gene: NA; j_gene: TRBJ1-2; v_gene: TRBV20-1; abundance: once
CDR3nt: TGTGCCAGCAGTTTGAGGGGCTCCCTCTCCTACGAGCAGTACTTC; CDR3aa: CASSLRGSLSYEQYF; len: 15; d_gene: NA; j_gene: TRBJ2-7; v_gene: TRBV28; abundance: NA
CDR3nt: TGTGCCAGCAGTTTGGGGACAGCCGCTATCGAGGGCTATGGCTACACCTTC; CDR3aa: CASSLGTAAIEGYGYTF; len: 17; d_gene: TRBD1; j_gene: TRBJ1-2; v_gene: TRBV28; abundance: few
CDR3nt: TGTGCCAGCAGCGCGTCCATGGCCTGGGAGACCCAGTACTTC; CDR3aa: CASSASMAWETQYF; len: 14; d_gene: NA; j_gene: TRBJ2-5; v_gene: TRBV7-9; abundance: NA
CDR3nt: TGTGCCAGCAGCCTCGACAGGGGGGGTTCCTACGAGCAGTACTTC; CDR3aa: CASSLDRGGSYEQYF; len: 15; d_gene: TRBD1; j_gene: TRBJ2-7; v_gene: TRBV6-2/TRBV6-3; abundance: NA
CDR3nt: TGTGCCACCAGCAGAGACAGGGCAAGCGGATTAAACACAGATACGCAGTATTTT; CDR3aa: CATSRDRASGLNTDTQYF; len: 18; d_gene: NA; j_gene: TRBJ2-3; v_gene: TRBV15; abundance: NA